The T cell receptor (beta chain) described here comes from a study of Graves' ophthalmopathy and Graves' hyperthyroidism. Germline V gives CDR1 MGHDK, CDR2 SYGVNS. This CDR3 region has 16 residues. V dropped 5 bases and J dropped 3; count of bases not matched to a gene: 3. The TCR beta CDR3 regions underwent amplification from RNA transcripts. RT-PCR with HTBI primers came first, then second-round multiplex PCR. TCRdb processed the multiplex PCR reads anew with MiXCR; each CDR3 protein has one entry. The table shows around 40,000 distinct CDR3 sequences, with about 51% occurring only once. The TCR originated in an adult man with Graves' ophthalmopathy. The genes are TRBV25-1 and TRBJ2-1, with 14 bases matching TRBD2. The sample taken for sequencing was peripheral blood. This chain's CDR3 is CASSPGTSGSYNEQFF. The CDR3 DNA sequence: TGTGCCAGCAGTCCGGGGACTAGCGGGAGCTACAATGAGCAGTTCTTC.